These T cell receptor beta chains were read from a single sample in a study of cytomegalovirus exposure and HLA in healthy donors. The repertoire was sequenced with immunoSEQ multiplex PCR; TCRdb's copy has only in-frame clones and lacks some. The sample gives tens of thousands of clones, under 80% of which show up once; 4.9% is in the top ten. Sequenced: PBMCs. These receptor sequences come from a man aged 55 to 70 in good health and CMV-seropositive. Each CDR3 is given with its conserved first and last residue. Only some rows state a clone size, as once, few, many or a class for expanded clones.

TRBV5-1	few	TRBJ1-1	CASGSGQGRTGAFF
TRBV7-2	.	TRBJ2-3	CASSLVGLAGGYTDTQYF
TRBV19	.	TRBJ2-3	CASSILSQRDTQYF
TRBV6-5	.	TRBJ2-1	CASTHSALYNEQFF
TRBV7-2	.	TRBJ2-2	CASSSRQGMGTGELFF
TRBV6-1	.	TRBJ1-4	CASSPGTGGDEKLFF
TRBV18	.	TRBJ1-2	CASSLGQGDSYGYTF
TRBV7-6	.	TRBJ2-3	CASSPQGSTDTQYF
TRBV11-2	.	TRBJ2-1	CASSLAGGPCEQFF
TRBV7-9	few	TRBJ2-3	CASSLGTQADTQYF